This T cell receptor beta chain comes out of a study of blood T cell repertoires in COVID-19 (TCRdb year 2020). Regarding the study in general: Samples covering the acute and convalescent phases of COVID-19 were provided by collaborators in the United States, Italy and Spain. The prospective study material was composed of cDNA or gDNA derived from T cells, B-cell-depleted T cells, or PBMCs. The dataset comprised deeply sampled blood TCRbeta repertoires from subjects exposed to, actively infected with, or recovered from COVID-19. The repertoires were released in a freely available public database meant as a resource for research on the immune response to SARS-CoV-2. The samples were drawn from the first 160 participants of the ongoing ImmuneRACE study and from under 1,500 subjects provided by 6 global collaborators. Nearly every sample came with metadata listing a de-identified subject ID, COVID-19 status, age in years and sex. HLA class I and class II types, where available, came from metadata supplied by the sample provider rather than from assay-based typing.

Findings and caveats that apply to the study as a whole: How much clinical and demographic metadata was included differed by source and by participant, and the metadata was provided uncurated.

TCRbeta CDR3 regions were amplified from genomic DNA by means of the immunoSEQ Assay, a bias-controlled multiplex PCR. As for the authors' bioinformatics: Nucleated cell counts per sample were estimated from amplification of reference gene primers within the assay. To quantify the absolute abundance of each unique TCRbeta CDR3 rearrangement, sequence reads were collapsed and filtered. Productive Simpson clonality was computed per sample as the square root of Simpson's diversity index over productive rearrangements. TCRdb obtained this table from immuneACCESS and retained in-frame rearrangements with V and J assigned. These tables miss some clones; where compared with another copy, unresolved V genes account for less than half of the shortfall, and the remainder is unexplained. From that table come the V and J calls and clone size; the DNA was used to work out D and trimming. The table for this sample lists 120,000 or so clones; 84% of them were counted only once. The top ten clones comprise approximately 3.5% of the sample.

About this clone: Its target antigen remains unknown. No much larger clonotype is one base removed from it; base qualities were not supplied.

CDR1 is given as SNHLY and CDR2 as FYNNEI, both from the germline V gene. Deletion took 6 bases off V and 4 bases off J, with a span of 9 bases between the germline ends. From its cysteine to its phenylalanine, the CDR3 spans 12 amino acids. Only the CDR3 portion is preserved as DNA: 36 bases, with reading frame beginning at the first base. In the prospective study, participants were about 18 to 100 years old, resided in 20 to 30 geographic areas of the United States, and were enrolled through a virtual design. To assign participants to cohorts, the prospective study relied on clinical history that participants themselves reported in a screening survey and a study questionnaire. ImmuneRACE Cohort 3 recovered participants were defined by two consecutive negative NP/OP PCR tests, healthcare professional clearance, or symptom resolution. In the prospective study, whole blood, serum and a nasopharyngeal or oropharyngeal swab were collected from each participant by mobile phlebotomists. Participants in the prospective study had the option to provide additional blood draws and questionnaires over a 2-month period. Prospective study blood samples were shipped either frozen or at room temperature before DNA extraction.

The sequenced sample was PBMCs or T cells enriched from blood (not recorded which). The chain was built from TRBV2 and TRBJ1-2; a weak D assignment points to TRBD1 (6 bases agree). This TCR came from a woman younger than 45 who had recovered from COVID-19. Read as DNA, the sequence is TGTGCCAGCAGGCCACAGGGCTATGGCTACACCTTC. Translated, it reads CASRPQGYGYTF.